A selection of T cell receptor beta chains follows, all from one sample in a study of cytomegalovirus exposure and HLA in healthy donors. Libraries were prepared by immunoSEQ multiplex PCR; TCRdb keeps only in-frame clonotypes and omits some of them. The sample holds about 200,000 clones, under 70% seen once. The material sequenced was PBMCs. The receptors were sampled from a man aged 35-49 years in good health and CMV-seropositive. CDR3s leave out the opening cysteine and the closing phenylalanine or tryptophan. A D gene is named only where the DNA matches it firmly.

TRBV6-6	TRBJ2-1	TRBD1	ASSYPGQGNAEQF
TRBV19	TRBJ1-5	TRBD1	ASSVWDRDQPQH
TRBV5-1	-	-	ASSWTRNSYEQY
TRBV23-1	TRBJ2-7	-	ASLLGRNSYEQY
TRBV4-3	TRBJ1-6	TRBD1	ASSQEQGASPLH
TRBV11-3	TRBJ2-3	TRBD2	ASSLIAGGLDTQY
TRBV15	TRBJ2-2	-	ATSRVQGITGELF
TRBV7-8	TRBJ2-7	TRBD2	ASSLLAGSSYEQY
TRBV7-7	TRBJ2-3	TRBD2	ASSSGGPANTQY
TRBV7-2	TRBJ2-5	TRBD2	ASSTRTSGETQY
TRBV5-1	TRBJ2-5	TRBD2	ASSRTSGGAGRETQY
TRBV4-3	TRBJ1-6	-	ASSQDFLQGRNSPLH
TRBV6-5	TRBJ2-7	-	ASSYSRGNYEQY
TRBV9	TRBJ1-3	-	ASSGLRGTGNTIY
TRBV4-2	TRBJ1-1	-	ASSQDEGRTEAF
TRBV7-8	TRBJ2-7	TRBD1	ASSLLGQGYEQY
TRBV10-1	TRBJ2-3	-	ASSPETGLPTDTQY
TRBV19	TRBJ2-3	-	ASQGRTDTQY
TRBV5-4	TRBJ1-3	TRBD1	ASSQDRGFSGNTIY
TRBV7-8	TRBJ1-1	-	ASSPGGGEAF
TRBV4-2	TRBJ1-6	-	ASSPTGSANSPLH
TRBV5-1	TRBJ2-1	TRBD1	ASSPGAGTGNYNEQF
TRBV29-1	TRBJ1-1	TRBD1	SVDTSGGTEAF
TRBV4-1	TRBJ2-2	-	ASSPWTENTGELF
TRBV19	TRBJ1-1	-	ASSMWGSEAF
TRBV7-7	TRBJ2-2	TRBD1	ASSLRQGENTGELF
TRBV5-1	TRBJ1-2	TRBD1	ASSSQGGTNYGYT
TRBV19	TRBJ2-5	TRBD1	ASSIDPPGTGTETQY
TRBV7-3	TRBJ2-1	TRBD1	ASSFDRGNEQF
TRBV5-1	TRBJ1-1	-	ASSLRGQNTEAF
TRBV10-2	TRBJ1-1	TRBD1	ASTGQENTEAF
TRBV21-1	TRBJ2-3	-	ASSIPGQGPDTQY
TRBV10-3	TRBJ2-1	TRBD2	AIREGTSGNEQF
TRBV12-1	TRBJ2-2	-	ASSPRLIAGGRMKNRELF
TRBV11-3	TRBJ2-5	TRBD1	ASSLRGRTQETQY
TRBV5-1	TRBJ2-7	-	ASSLGRPGEQY
TRBV7-2	TRBJ1-2	-	ASSPKPYGEGFVKYGYT
TRBV6-1	TRBJ2-7	-	ASNTGGYEQY
TRBV5-1	TRBJ2-5	TRBD2	ASSLEREETQY
TRBV6-1	TRBJ2-2	-	ASSEEFPEHITGELF
TRBV6-5	TRBJ2-1	-	ASSYSRYYNEQF
TRBV5-1	TRBJ2-3	TRBD1	ASSLGTANTDTQY
TRBV6-1	TRBJ2-7	TRBD2	ASSGLAETYEQY
TRBV7-2	TRBJ2-7	TRBD2	ASSLGSAGGREQY
TRBV11-2	TRBJ1-2	TRBD1	ASSSGTGIGYT
TRBV27	TRBJ1-1	TRBD1	ASSLRQGRTEAF
TRBV5-4	TRBJ1-5	-	ASSLVRVQH
TRBV6-6	TRBJ2-2	-	ASTRRTGELF
TRBV5-1	TRBJ2-3	TRBD1	ASSPVGQAKAGTDTQY
TRBV27	TRBJ2-7	TRBD1	ASSFRTGLGEQY
TRBV7-2	TRBJ2-7	-	ASSLADSGVGGLRQY
TRBV9	TRBJ1-4	-	ASSVGGGDFGEKLF
TRBV6-6	TRBJ2-3	TRBD2	ASSSLAGDLTDTQY